This T cell receptor beta chain was captured by sequencing in a study of cytomegalovirus exposure and HLA in healthy donors. Overall study findings and caveats: That first-cohort TCR clusters tended to co-occur in the 95 to 150 validation repertoires was found in a later analysis. Overall, 164 TCR beta chains were annotated as cytomegalovirus-associated.

Sequencing used immunoSEQ multiplex PCR; TCRdb keeps in-frame clones, though not all of them. The sample contains around 110,000 clones, roughly 90% of which appear only once. Concerning this clone itself: Its cognate antigen is unknown.

V was cut by 3 bases and J by 7 bases, with 16 bases left in between. Looked up from germline, CDR1 is MDHEN and CDR2 is SYDVKM. The CDR3 is 16 residues long. The rearrangement uses TRBV28 and TRBJ1-6; D may be TRBD1 (5 bases). Material for sequencing was PBMCs. The receptor was isolated from a woman aged 18-29 years in good health and CMV-seropositive. DNA of the CDR3: TGTGCCAGCAGTTTGGGTGGCCGGGGGGGGAATTCACCCCTCCACTTT. Protein: CASSLGGRGGNSPLHF. The full variable domain, its missing parts supplied by reference TRBV28 and TRBJ1-6, is DVKVTQSSRYLVKRTGEKVFLECVQDMDHENMFWYRQDPGLGLRLIYFSYDVKMKEKGDIPEGYSVSREKKERFSLILESASTNQTSMYLCASSLGGRGGNSPLHFGNGTRLTVT.